A selection of T cell receptor beta chains follows, all from one sample in a study of blood T cell repertoires in COVID-19. Produced via immunoSEQ multiplex PCR; TCRdb's table is partial and in-frame only. This sample carries about 210,000 clones, approximately 80% of them seen once, and the ten largest clones take approximately 8%. The specimen was peripheral blood. The receptors come from a woman over 75 with COVID-19, enrolled during active disease. CDR3s include the opening cysteine and the closing phenylalanine or tryptophan. The D gene is left open where the match is weak. Where a row states a size, it is once, few, many or the class of an expanded clone; other rows omit it.

V gene	J gene	clone size	D gene	CDR3 DNA	CDR3 protein
TRBV18	TRBJ1-5	NA	NA	TGTGCCAGCTCACCCCTACCAGGGTCCCCCTCGGGTCAGCCCCAGCATTTT	CASSPLPGSPSGQPQHF
TRBV10-3	TRBJ2-3	NA	TRBD2	TGTGCCATCACGAAGGAGCGTAGCGGGAGAGGGACAGATACGCAGTATTTT	CAITKERSGRGTDTQYF
TRBV7-3	TRBJ1-6	NA	NA	TGTGCCAGCAGCTCGGGACTGTATAATTCACCCCTCCACTTT	CASSSGLYNSPLHF
TRBV19	TRBJ1-5	NA	NA	TGTGCCAGTAGTACCCTACAGGGTAGCAATCAGCCCCAGCATTTT	CASSTLQGSNQPQHF
TRBV28	TRBJ1-2	NA	TRBD1	TGTGCCAGCAGTACCCGGGACAGACGTGGCTACACCTTC	CASSTRDRRGYTF
TRBV7-9	TRBJ2-7	NA	NA	TGTGCCAGCAGCTCTTCAGGGTATACCTACGAGCAGTACTTC	CASSSSGYTYEQYF
TRBV12-3/TRBV12-4	TRBJ1-4	NA	NA	TGTGCCAGCAGTTTTGGGCAAAAACTGTTTTTT	CASSFGQKLFF
TRBV29-1	TRBJ1-2	NA	NA	TGCAGCGTTGAAGACCCCTACGGGACAAGCTATGGCTACACCTTC	CSVEDPYGTSYGYTF
TRBV5-1	TRBJ2-2	once	NA	TGCGCCAGCAGCCCATCAGCCGGGTCAGACACCGGGGAGCTGTTTTTT	CASSPSAGSDTGELFF
TRBV2	TRBJ1-5	NA	TRBD1	TGTGCCAGCAGCCCCGGGACAGGGGGCAGCAAGCCCCAGCATTTT	CASSPGTGGSKPQHF
TRBV5-4	TRBJ2-5	NA	TRBD2	TGTGCCAGCAGCTTGGGCGGGGGGGAGACCCAGTACTTC	CASSLGGGETQYF
TRBV7-9	TRBJ1-5	NA	NA	TGTGCCAGCAGCCCCCCCAGCGGTCAGCCCCAGCATTTT	CASSPPSGQPQHF
TRBV14	TRBJ1-1	NA	NA	TGTGCCAGCAGCCAAGTGACACACGACACTGAAGCTTTCTTT	CASSQVTHDTEAFF
TRBV19	TRBJ1-2	NA	TRBD1	TGTGCCAGTAGTATAGCTTCGACAGGGGCCAACTATGGCTACACCTTC	CASSIASTGANYGYTF
TRBV5-1	TRBJ1-4	NA	NA	TGCGCCAGCAGCTTGGTGGAGGACTCAACTAATGAAAAACTGTTTTTT	CASSLVEDSTNEKLFF
TRBV6-6	TRBJ1-2	few	NA	TGTGCCAGCCTACCCAGCATGAGGGATATCGGCTACACCTTC	CASLPSMRDIGYTF
TRBV7-9	TRBJ1-6	NA	NA	TGTGCCAGCAGCTTAGCGGGGGCGGGAGGTTCACCCCTCCACTTT	CASSLAGAGGSPLHF
TRBV19	TRBJ2-2	NA	NA	TGTGCCAGTAGTATAGCAGGACAGATACTCACCGGGGAGCTGTTTTTT	CASSIAGQILTGELFF
TRBV2	TRBJ2-5	NA	NA	TGTGCCAGCAGTGAGAGACGGGGAGAGACCCAGTACTTC	CASSERRGETQYF
TRBV3-1/TRBV3-2	TRBJ1-1	NA	TRBD1	TGTGCCAGCAGCCAAAGAGACAGGGGACTTGAAGCTTTCTTT	CASSQRDRGLEAFF
TRBV25-1	TRBJ2-7	NA	NA	TGTGCCAGCAGTGAGCTACAGGTTGCTAGCTCCTACGAGCAGTACTTC	CASSELQVASSYEQYF
TRBV5-8	TRBJ1-2	NA	NA	TGTGCCAGCAGCCACCGGACAGAGACTTATGGCTACACCTTC	CASSHRTETYGYTF
TRBV20-1	TRBJ2-7	NA	NA	TGCAGTGCTAGTGACAGTCGGGACTACGAGCAGTACTTC	CSASDSRDYEQYF
TRBV19	TRBJ1-5	once	NA	TGTGCCAGTAGTCGACGGGGGTACGGAGGGAGCAATCAGCCCCAGCATTTT	CASSRRGYGGSNQPQHF
TRBV10-3	TRBJ1-4	NA	NA	TGTGCCACGCGGGGAAGGGATAATGAAAAACTGTTTTTT	CATRGRDNEKLFF
TRBV20-1	TRBJ1-6	many	NA	TGCAGTGCTAGTTTACGGGGAGCCTATAATTCACCCCTCCACTTT	CSASLRGAYNSPLHF
TRBV12-3/TRBV12-4	TRBJ1-2	few	NA	TGTGCCAGCAGGTTAGGGGCCGCCTATGGCTACACCTTC	CASRLGAAYGYTF
TRBV27	TRBJ1-6	NA	NA	TGTGCCAGCAGCTTGCTTAGGGCAGGAGGCTCCTATAATTCACCCCTCCACTTT	CASSLLRAGGSYNSPLHF
TRBV7-2	TRBJ1-6	once	NA	TGTGCCAGCAGCTTAGCGGGCAGAACCAATTCACCCCTCCACTTT	CASSLAGRTNSPLHF
TRBV7-9	TRBJ2-2	many	TRBD1	TGTGCCAGCAGCACAGGGGTTGGCACCGGGGAGCTGTTTTTT	CASSTGVGTGELFF
TRBV6-5	TRBJ1-4	NA	NA	TGTGCCAGCAGTTATAGGGGCGGGGACCTGTTTTTT	CASSYRGGDLFF
TRBV18	TRBJ2-7	NA	NA	TGTGCCAGCTCGGCCGACCCGACAGGATACGAGCAGTACTTC	CASSADPTGYEQYF
TRBV7-9	TRBJ1-2	NA	TRBD1	TGTGCCAGCAGCACAGGGGGCGGCTATGGCTACACCTTC	CASSTGGGYGYTF
TRBV3-1/TRBV3-2	TRBJ2-5	NA	TRBD2	TGTGCCAGCAGCCATGTGCTTTTGACTAGCGGCGATCGGGAGACCCAGTACTTC	CASSHVLLTSGDRETQYF
TRBV7-8	TRBJ2-1	NA	NA	TGTGCCAGCAGCCCGTACAATGAGCAGTTCTTC	CASSPYNEQFF
TRBV11-1	TRBJ1-1	NA	NA	TGTGCCAGCAGCGGAGGGGTTCCCAGAATCTACACTGAAGCTTTCTTT	CASSGGVPRIYTEAFF
TRBV10-3	TRBJ2-3	NA	TRBD2	TGTGCCATCAGTGACCAGCGGGGGGCCATCACAGATACGCAGTATTTT	CAISDQRGAITDTQYF
TRBV7-2	TRBJ1-2	NA	TRBD1	TGTGCCAGCAGCTTAGGCCAGGGGGCCCCTGGTGGCTACACCTTC	CASSLGQGAPGGYTF
TRBV19	TRBJ2-6	NA	NA	TGTGCCGCGGGCCGGAGAGACTCTGGGGCCAACGTCCTGACTTTC	CAAGRRDSGANVLTF
TRBV5-4	TRBJ2-1	NA	TRBD2	TGTGCCAGCAGCTTGCAGAGCGGGGGGTACAATGAGCAGTTCTTC	CASSLQSGGYNEQFF
TRBV28	TRBJ1-1	NA	NA	TGTGCCAGCAAAGTTTCAAGGGGGATGACTGAAGCTTTCTTT	CASKVSRGMTEAFF
TRBV5-8	TRBJ2-1	NA	NA	TGTGCCAGCAGCCCGCCGGGACAATGGCTTAATGAGCAGTTCTTC	CASSPPGQWLNEQFF
TRBV7-2	TRBJ2-1	NA	TRBD1	TGTGCCAGCAGCTTAAAGGGGGCATGGAACAATGAGCAGTTCTTC	CASSLKGAWNNEQFF
TRBV5-1	TRBJ1-4	NA	NA	TGCGCCAGCAGCTTCGGGGGAACTAATGAAAAACTGTTTTTT	CASSFGGTNEKLFF
TRBV12-5	TRBJ1-5	few	TRBD1	TGTGCTAGTGGCCCCAAGTCCGGGACAGGGGTAACGAAATCTAGCAATCAGCCCCAGCATTTT	CASGPKSGTGVTKSSNQPQHF
TRBV7-9	TRBJ2-7	NA	NA	TGTGCCAGCAGCGCCCGAGGACAGACCTACGAGCAGTACTTC	CASSARGQTYEQYF
TRBV18	TRBJ2-7	few	NA	TGTGCCAGCTCCCCGGGACTGCAACCCTACGAGCAGTACTTC	CASSPGLQPYEQYF
TRBV6-5	TRBJ2-2	NA	TRBD1	TGTGCCACCAAAGGAAGGGGGCTTAACACCGGGGAGCTGTTTTTT	CATKGRGLNTGELFF
TRBV27	TRBJ1-1	NA	NA	TGTGCCAGCAGTTTTCTCCAGGGGAGTACTGAAGCTTTCTTT	CASSFLQGSTEAFF
TRBV2	TRBJ2-2	NA	TRBD1	TGTGCCAGCACTACGGACAGGGTGGGCACCGGGGAGCTGTTTTTT	CASTTDRVGTGELFF
TRBV6-5	TRBJ1-1	NA	NA	TGTGCCAGCAGCCCCGTTGGACTCCGGGGCACTGAAGCTTTCTTT	CASSPVGLRGTEAFF
TRBV10-3	TRBJ1-3	NA	NA	TGTGCCATTGGGACTGATGCCGGAAACACCATATATTTT	CAIGTDAGNTIYF
TRBV9	TRBJ1-4	NA	NA	TGTGCCAGCAGTCCAGACTCCGGCGAAAAACTGTTTTTT	CASSPDSGEKLFF
TRBV4-1	TRBJ1-5	NA	TRBD1	TGCGCCAGCAGCCAATCTCCCCCCGACAGGGTCAGTCAGCCCCAGCATTTT	CASSQSPPDRVSQPQHF
TRBV18	TRBJ1-6	NA	NA	TGTGCCAGCTCACCAACAGGGACGGATTCACCCCTCCACTTT	CASSPTGTDSPLHF
TRBV7-2	TRBJ1-1	NA	TRBD1	TGTGCCAGCAGCGGGCGGACAGGGGGCGCGGGAATGAACACTGAAGCTTTCTTT	CASSGRTGGAGMNTEAFF